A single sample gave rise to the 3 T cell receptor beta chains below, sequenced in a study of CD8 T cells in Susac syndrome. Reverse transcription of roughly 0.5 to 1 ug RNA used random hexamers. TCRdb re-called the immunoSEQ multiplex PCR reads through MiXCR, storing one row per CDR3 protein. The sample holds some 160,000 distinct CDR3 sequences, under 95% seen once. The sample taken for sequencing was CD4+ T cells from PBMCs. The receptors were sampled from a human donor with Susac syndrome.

The CDR3 nucleotides are TGTGCCATCGGGCTAGCGGGGGTATACAATGAGCAGTTCTTC. Its translation: CAIGLAGVYNEQFF. This rearrangement joins TRBV10-3 to TRBJ2-1; 10 bases align to TRBD2. J gave up 4 bases and V 8 bases, and 5 bases lay outside the gene matches. The CDR3 has 14 amino acids. The germline V gene encodes CDR1 ENHRY and CDR2 SYGVKD.

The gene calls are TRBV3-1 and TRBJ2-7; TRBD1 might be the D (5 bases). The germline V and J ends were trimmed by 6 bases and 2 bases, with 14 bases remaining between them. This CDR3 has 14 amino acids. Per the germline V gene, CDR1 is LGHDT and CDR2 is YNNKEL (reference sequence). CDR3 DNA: TGTGCCAGCAGTCTTAACAGGATCGCCTACGAGCAGTACTTC. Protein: CASSLNRIAYEQYF.

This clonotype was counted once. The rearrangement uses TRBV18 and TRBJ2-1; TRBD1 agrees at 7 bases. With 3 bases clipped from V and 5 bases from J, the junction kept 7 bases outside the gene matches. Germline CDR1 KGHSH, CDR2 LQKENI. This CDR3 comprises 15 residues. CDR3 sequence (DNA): TGTGCCAGCTCACCCCCGGGACAGCTAAACAATGAGCAGTTCTTC. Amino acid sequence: CASSPPGQLNNEQFF.